Given below is one T cell receptor (beta chain) in context. Its antigen specificity is not known. Base-call qualities are not available, and no considerably larger clone is one nucleotide away. This sample stems from a study of blood T cell repertoires in COVID-19 (dated by TCRdb to the early 2020s). The study in broad terms: Samples from collaborators originated in the United States, Italy and Spain and spanned both the acute and convalescent phases of COVID-19. The dataset comprised deeply sampled blood TCRbeta repertoires from subjects exposed to, actively infected with, or recovered from COVID-19. A freely available public database, intended as a resource for researchers studying the immune response to SARS-CoV-2, is where the repertoires were released. The samples were drawn from the first 160 participants of the ongoing ImmuneRACE study and from 1,254 subjects provided by 6 global collaborators. The prospective study material was composed of cDNA or gDNA derived from T cells, B-cell-depleted T cells, or PBMCs. Where HLA class I and class II types were available, the types were taken from metadata supplied by the sample provider, not from assay-based typing. Sample metadata almost always included a de-identified subject ID, COVID-19 status, age in years and sex. Overall study outcomes, separate from this receptor: The quantity of clinical and demographic metadata differed by source and by participant and was supplied without curation.

CDR1 MNHEY and CDR2 SVGAGI were looked up in the germline V gene. The CDR3, from cysteine to phenylalanine, totals 15 residues. Left in the record is the CDR3 DNA by itself, 45 bases read in frame from the first base. The junction shows trimming of 6 bases on V and 4 bases on J, plus 18 bases between the germline ends. The immunoSEQ Assay, a bias-controlled multiplex PCR, was used to amplify TCRbeta CDR3 regions from genomic DNA. Processing in the source paper ran as follows. The number of nucleated cells in each sample was estimated from the amplification of reference gene primers within the assay. To quantify the absolute abundance of each unique TCRbeta CDR3 rearrangement, sequence reads were collapsed and filtered. Productive Simpson clonality was computed per sample as the square root of Simpson's diversity index over productive rearrangements. TCRdb took this table from immuneACCESS and kept in-frame rearrangements with V and J called. Such tables lack part of the clones; where checked against another copy, unresolved V genes explain under half of the gap, and the rest is unexplained. V, J and clone size were drawn from that table, and D and trimming were deduced from the DNA. Present in this sample are under 300,000 clones, roughly 88% of which were seen just once. The ten biggest clones cover 11% of the sample.

Each collaborating institution followed its own protocols to collect whole blood in K2EDTA tubes. For TCRbeta analysis, collaborators shipped samples as frozen whole blood, isolated PBMCs, or DNA extracted from either of those sample types. The source is a woman in her 70s with acute or convalescent COVID-19. Material: peripheral blood. The sequence is built from TRBV6-5 and TRBJ1-2, with the D gene not clear enough to name. CDR3 protein: CASSSPGGPRYGYTF. In nucleotides, the sequence is TGTGCCAGCAGCTCCCCAGGAGGGCCCCGCTATGGCTACACCTTC.